This T cell receptor (beta chain) comes out of a study of T cell responses to AZD1222 COVID-19 vaccine. The protocol was immunoSEQ multiplex PCR, while the TCRdb copy is restricted to in-frame clones and leaves out a portion. This sample has roughly 150,000 clones; about 87% occur once, and the top ten carry roughly a tenth. Study findings and constraints: Sampling that yielded the repertoires occurred only after the peak T cell response. The span of vaccine-associated CD4 TCRs extended across spike, with dominance at 160-218 and 743-854. White British donors predominated, females outnumbered males, and clonal diversity was possibly underestimated. Nearly half of spike-specific TCRs reportedly target unmutated variant regions.

Per germline, CDR1 MNHNY and CDR2 SVGAGI (reference sequence). After removal of 6 bases from V and 2 bases from J, the junction contained 3 bases not matched to a gene. The CDR3 runs to 14 residues. As for this clone: Its antigen is still unknown.

The clonotype comes from an adult who received the AZD1222 COVID-19 vaccine. The rearrangement uses TRBV6-6 and TRBJ2-3, with 9 bases fitting TRBD2. The sequences come from peripheral blood, collected 28 days after the second AZD1222 dose. CDR3 nucleotides: TGTGCCAGCAGAGCGGGAGGAGTCACAGATACGCAGTATTTT. It translates to CASRAGGVTDTQYF.